This T cell receptor beta chain is drawn from a study of shared clonotypes between healthy human individuals. On the study more broadly: Donors were a couple of women and a few men aged 18 to 49.

Study observations and caveats: Clonotypes not shared had lower generation probabilities than those common to all four donors.

Remarks on this clone: Its antigen is undetermined.

This CDR3 is 16 amino acids long. CDR1 is MNHEY and CDR2 is SMNVEV in the germline V gene (reference sequence). V shed 2 bases and J 6 bases; nucleotides not matched to a gene: 9. Every immunoSEQ plate was one replicate of a subset's evenly spread DNA. Sequencing was performed with immunoSEQ multiplex PCR; in TCRdb, only in-frame clones are kept and a portion is missing. This table has a few million clones, 80% to 95% appearing once. The sequence came from a man in his late teens or twenties in good health. Some clones in this sample may be carry-over from other donors' samples. The specimen was naive CD4+ T cells from PBMCs. The subset denotes: CD45RA+ positively selected. The rearrangement joins TRBV27 to TRBJ2-7; 11 nucleotides agree with TRBD1. The CDR3 DNA sequence: TGTGCCAGCAGTTTACTCCCCGGGACAGGGGGTGGCGAGCAGTACTTC. It translates to CASSLLPGTGGGEQYF.